This note documents a single T cell receptor beta chain sequence. These data originate in a study of blood T cell repertoires in COVID-19. Data came from immunoSEQ multiplex PCR; TCRdb stores just in-frame clones and leaves some out. The data hold around 250,000 clones, with roughly 84% observed a single time. The V segment lost 3 bases and the J segment 7 bases; nucleotides outside the gene matches: 9. The germline gives CDR1 LNHDA, CDR2 SQIVND (reference sequence). The CDR3 extends over 15 amino acids. The sequencing sample was made of peripheral blood. This chain links TRBV19 with TRBJ1-2; 9 bases fit TRBD1. The TCR comes from a man aged 50 or older with active or convalescent COVID-19. In DNA, the CDR3 is TGTGCCAGTAGTATGGAAGGGACAGGGAGGAGTGGCTACACCTTC. This gives the protein CASSMEGTGRSGYTF. Full variable domain (rest looked up from reference TRBV19 and TRBJ1-2): DGGITQSPKYLFRKEGQNVTLSCEQNLNHDAMYWYRQDPGQGLRLIYYSQIVNDFQKGDIAEGYSVSREKKESFPLTVTSAQKNPTAFYLCASSMEGTGRSGYTFGSGTRLTVV.